The clone carrying this T cell receptor (beta chain) was counted only a few times. V gave up 0 bases and J gave up 3 bases; unmatched junction bases: 7. Per germline, CDR1 MNHEY and CDR2 SVGAGI. This CDR3 spans 18 amino acids. TCRdb reanalyzed the PCR reads via MiXCR. The sample lists tens of thousands of clones, about 20% seen once, with approximately 8% in the top ten. This sample is drawn from a study of metastatic and nonmetastatic thyroid tumors. None of the patients had undergone any treatment ahead of thyroid surgery. The clonotype was recovered from a female donor with papillary thyroid cancer or a benign thyroid nodule (not recorded which). Some clones in this sample may be carry-over from other donors' samples. The chain combines TRBV6-5 with TRBJ2-1; 11 nucleotides align to TRBD2. The sample taken for sequencing was blood. CDR3 nucleotide sequence: TGTGCCAGCAGTTACTCGACTACTAGCGGGGGACTCTACAATGAGCAGTTCTTC. This gives the protein CASSYSTTSGGLYNEQFF.